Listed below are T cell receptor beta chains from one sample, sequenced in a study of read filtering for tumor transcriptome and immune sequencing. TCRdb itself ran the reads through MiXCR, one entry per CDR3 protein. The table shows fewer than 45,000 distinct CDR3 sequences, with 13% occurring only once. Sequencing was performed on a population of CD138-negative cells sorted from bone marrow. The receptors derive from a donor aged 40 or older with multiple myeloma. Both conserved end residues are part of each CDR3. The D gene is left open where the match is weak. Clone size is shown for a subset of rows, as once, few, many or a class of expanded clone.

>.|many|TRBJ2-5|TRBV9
CASSSNGETQYF
TGTGCCAGCAGCTCGAACGGAGAGACCCAGTACTTC
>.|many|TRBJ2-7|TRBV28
CASCYRNYEQYF
TGTGCCAGCTGTTATCGGAACTACGAGCAGTACTTC
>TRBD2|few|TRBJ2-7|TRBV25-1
CASSKAGTETYEQYF
TGTGCCAGCAGTAAAGCGGGGACTGAAACCTACGAGCAGTACTTC
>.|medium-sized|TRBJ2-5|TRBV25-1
CASTNWETQYF
TGTGCCAGCACCAATTGGGAGACCCAGTACTTC
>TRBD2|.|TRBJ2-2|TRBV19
CASSMPFQRGTGELFF
TGTGCTAGTAGTATGCCGTTCCAGCGGGGCACCGGGGAGCTGTTTTTT
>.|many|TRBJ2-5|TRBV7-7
CASSVGRRETQYF
TGTGCTAGCAGCGTGGGCAGGAGGGAGACCCAGTACTTC
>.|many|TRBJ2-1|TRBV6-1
CASSSAGADNEQFF
TGTGCCAGCAGCTCGGCGGGGGCCGACAATGAGCAGTTCTTC
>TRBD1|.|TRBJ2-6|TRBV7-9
CASSPGTGIKSSGANVLTF
TGTGCCAGCAGCCCCGGGACAGGGATAAAGAGCTCTGGGGCCAACGTCCTGACTTTC
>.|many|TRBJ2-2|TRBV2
CASLKQGSDTGELFF
TGTGCCAGTTTGAAACAGGGATCGGACACCGGGGAGCTGTTTTTT
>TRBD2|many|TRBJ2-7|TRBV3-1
CASSQGAGTSGKGPQF
TGTGCCAGCAGCCAAGGCGCCGGGACTAGCGGGAAGGGTCCCCAATTC
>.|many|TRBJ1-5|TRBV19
CASSMGQGPILQHF
TGTGCCAGTAGTATGGGTCAGGGGCCCATTCTCCAGCATTTT
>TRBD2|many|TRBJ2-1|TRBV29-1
CSARLAGFDEQFF
TGCAGCGCCAGACTAGCGGGTTTCGATGAGCAGTTCTTC
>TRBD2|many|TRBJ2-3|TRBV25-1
CASSSTGGLAGVASDTQYF
TGTGCCAGCAGTTCGACTGGGGGACTAGCGGGAGTTGCGTCAGATACGCAGTATTTT
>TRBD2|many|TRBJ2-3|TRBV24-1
CATSDLSSGSSDTQYF
TGTGCCACCAGTGATTTGTCTAGCGGGAGCTCAGATACGCAGTATTTT
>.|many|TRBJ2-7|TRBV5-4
CASTADDREDEQYF
TGTGCCAGCACCGCCGACGACAGGGAGGACGAGCAGTACTTC
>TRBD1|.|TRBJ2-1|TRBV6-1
CASRTTRDRGPIYNEQSF
TGTGCCAGCAGAACGACCCGGGACAGGGGCCCGATTTACAATGAGCAGTCCTTC
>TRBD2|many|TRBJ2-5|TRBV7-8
CASSLAGTKRETQYF
TGTGCCAGCAGCTTAGCGGGGACTAAGAGGGAGACCCAGTACTTC
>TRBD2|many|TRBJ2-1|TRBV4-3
CASSQHSGMSSYNEQFF
TGCGCCAGCAGCCAACATAGCGGGATGAGCTCCTACAATGAGCAGTTCTTC
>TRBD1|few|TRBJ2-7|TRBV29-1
CSVGPRQGAVYEQYF
TGCAGCGTTGGACCTAGACAGGGAGCAGTCTACGAGCAGTACTTC
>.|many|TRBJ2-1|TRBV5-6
CASSFTGGDEQFF
TGTGCCAGCAGCTTTACTGGAGGCGATGAGCAGTTCTTC
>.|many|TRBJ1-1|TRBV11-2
CASSLPSGFTEAFF
TGTGCCAGCAGCTTACCCTCTGGTTTCACTGAAGCTTTCTTT
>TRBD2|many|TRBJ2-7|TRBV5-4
CASSLAKRLAGEQYF
TGTGCCAGCAGCTTGGCCAAACGACTAGCGGGAGAGCAGTACTTC
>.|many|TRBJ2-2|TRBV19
CASRAGPQNTGELFF
TGTGCCAGTAGGGCCGGGCCACAAAACACCGGGGAGCTGTTTTTT
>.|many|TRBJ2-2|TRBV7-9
CASSLAANTGELFF
TGTGCCAGCAGCCTCGCCGCGAACACCGGGGAGCTGTTTTTT
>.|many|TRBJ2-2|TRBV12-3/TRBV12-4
CASSFGENTGELFF
TGTGCCAGCAGTTTTGGCGAGAACACCGGGGAGCTGTTTTTT
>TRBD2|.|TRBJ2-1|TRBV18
CASSRETGTSPYNEQFF
TGTGCCAGCTCTCGCGAAACCGGGACTAGTCCCTACAATGAGCAGTTCTTC
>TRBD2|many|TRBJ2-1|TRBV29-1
CSAVRQSGTSGGRGVF
TGCAGCGCCGTTCGACAGTCCGGGACTAGCGGGGGGCGGGGGGTCTTC
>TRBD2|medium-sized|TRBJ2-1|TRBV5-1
CASSLTSGYNEQFF
TGTGCCAGCAGCTTGACTAGCGGATACAATGAGCAGTTCTTC
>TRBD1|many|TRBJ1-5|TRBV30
CAWSEGQGNQPQHF
TGTGCCTGGAGTGAGGGACAGGGGAATCAGCCCCAGCATTTT
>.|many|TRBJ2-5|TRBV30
CAWTSSRETQYF
TGTGCCTGGACCAGTAGTAGAGAGACCCAGTACTTC
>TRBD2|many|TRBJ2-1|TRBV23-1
CASTQNSGTSGNNEQFF
TGCGCCAGCACCCAAAACTCCGGGACTAGCGGAAACAATGAGCAGTTCTTC
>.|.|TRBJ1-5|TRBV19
CASSILRVPHQPQHF
TGTGCCAGTAGTATCCTCAGGGTCCCCCATCAGCCCCAGCATTTT
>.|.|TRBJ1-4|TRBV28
CASSSKGVFDEKLLF
TGTGCCAGCAGTTCGAAGGGGGTCTTTGATGAAAAACTGCTTTTT
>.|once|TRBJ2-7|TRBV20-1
CSARDHLARHGNEQYF
TGCAGTGCTAGAGATCACCTAGCGAGACATGGGAACGAGCAGTACTTC
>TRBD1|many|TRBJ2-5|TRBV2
CASKEDRGGETQYF
TGTGCCAGTAAAGAGGACAGGGGAGGAGAGACCCAGTACTTC
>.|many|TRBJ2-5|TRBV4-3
CASSRKGGSLSQETQYF
TGCGCCAGCAGTCGAAAGGGGGGCAGCCTGTCCCAAGAGACCCAGTACTTC
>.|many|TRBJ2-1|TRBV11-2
CASSPVLGQGVQFF
TGTGCCAGCAGCCCAGTACTAGGACAAGGTGTGCAGTTCTTC
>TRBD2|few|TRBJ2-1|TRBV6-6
CASSLLAENNEQFF
TGTGCCAGCAGTTTACTAGCGGAAAACAATGAGCAGTTCTTC
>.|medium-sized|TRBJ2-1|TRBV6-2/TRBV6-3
CASSYSEGYNEQFF
TGTGCCAGCAGTTACTCCGAGGGCTACAATGAGCAGTTCTTC
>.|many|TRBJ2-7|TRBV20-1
CSASHELTAPEQYF
TGCAGTGCTAGTCACGAATTGACAGCTCCCGAGCAGTACTTC
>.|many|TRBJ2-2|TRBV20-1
CSARVTRRNTGELFF
TGCAGTGCTAGAGTAACCCGAAGGAACACCGGGGAGCTGTTTTTT
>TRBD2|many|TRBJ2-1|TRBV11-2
CASSLTTSSINEQFF
TGTGCCAGCAGCTTAACGACTAGCTCGATCAATGAGCAGTTCTTC
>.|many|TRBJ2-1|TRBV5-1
CASSLEAESSYNEQSF
TGCGCCAGCAGCTTGGAGGCGGAGAGCTCCTACAATGAGCAGTCCTTC
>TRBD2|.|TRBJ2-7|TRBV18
CASSPTSGYYEPYF
TGCGCCAGCTCGCCGACTAGCGGGTACTACGAGCCGTACTTC
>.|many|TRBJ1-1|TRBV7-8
CASSLDRIAEAFF
TGTGCCAGCAGCTTAGACAGGATCGCTGAAGCTTTCTTT
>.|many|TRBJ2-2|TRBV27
CASSSLLANTGELFF
TGTGCCAGCAGTTCACTCCTCGCGAACACCGGGGAGCTGTTTTTT
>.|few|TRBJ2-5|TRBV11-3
CASSLLKEIQYF
TGTGCCAGCAGCCTCCTAAAGGAGATCCAGTACTTC
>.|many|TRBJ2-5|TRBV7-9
CASSDGPETQYF
TGTGCCAGCAGCGACGGACCGGAGACCCAGTACTTC
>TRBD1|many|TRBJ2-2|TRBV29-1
CSVRDRSPGELFF
TGCAGCGTTCGGGACAGGTCTCCCGGGGAGCTGTTTTTT
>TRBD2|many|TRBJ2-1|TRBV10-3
CAISPTGLAGGYEQFF
TGTGCCATCAGTCCTACGGGACTAGCGGGAGGTTATGAGCAGTTCTTC
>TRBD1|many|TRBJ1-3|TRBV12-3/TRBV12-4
CASSFRGGGNTIYF
TGTGCCAGCAGTTTCAGGGGGGGAGGAAACACCATATATTTT
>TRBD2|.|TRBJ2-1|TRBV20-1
CSALGGRAHNEQFF
TGCAGTGCCTTGGGCGGGAGGGCCCACAATGAGCAGTTCTTC
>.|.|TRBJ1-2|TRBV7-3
CASTPSGFTYDGCTF
TGTGCCAGCACCCCCTCGGGGTTCACCTACGATGGCTGCACCTTC